These T cell receptor beta chains were read from a single sample in a study of tumor and adjacent non-tumor tissue in lung cancer. TCRdb passed the multiplex PCR reads through MiXCR, listing each CDR3 protein once. This sample carries 65,000 to 95,000 distinct CDR3 sequences, nearly 70% of them seen once, and the ten largest clones take 10% to 15%. Sequencing was performed on lung tumor tissue. Receptors were obtained from a woman in her sixties or seventies with non-small cell lung cancer. CDR3s include the opening cysteine and the closing phenylalanine or tryptophan. The order of the fields is clone size, CDR3 length, D gene, V gene, J gene, CDR3 DNA, CDR3 protein. D genes are given only for firm matches. Some rows have no size entry. The others give once, few or many, or a class for an expanded clone.

clone size: .; CDR3 length: 12; D gene: .; V gene: TRBV20-1; J gene: TRBJ2-7; CDR3 DNA: TGCAGTGGGGACCGCCAATCGTACGAGCATTACTTC; CDR3 protein: CSGDRQSYEHYF
clone size: .; CDR3 length: 14; D gene: .; V gene: TRBV5-4; J gene: TRBJ2-7; CDR3 DNA: TGTGCCAGCACCCTGGGAAGGGGCGAAGGCGAGCAATACTTC; CDR3 protein: CASTLGRGEGEQYF
clone size: .; CDR3 length: 17; D gene: TRBD2; V gene: TRBV11-1; J gene: TRBJ2-1; CDR3 DNA: TGTGCCAGCAGCTTAGAATCAGCGGGAGGGTCCTACGATGAGCAGTTCTTC; CDR3 protein: CASSLESAGGSYDEQFF
clone size: .; CDR3 length: 15; D gene: .; V gene: TRBV11-3; J gene: TRBJ2-1; CDR3 DNA: TGCGCCAGCAGCCCCCTGACTAGCTCCTACAATGAGCAGTTCTTC; CDR3 protein: CASSPLTSSYNEQFF
clone size: .; CDR3 length: 16; D gene: .; V gene: TRBV5-1; J gene: TRBJ2-7; CDR3 DNA: TGCGCCAGCAGCTTGGAAGGGCAGGCGAGTTCCAACGAGCAGTACTTC; CDR3 protein: CASSLEGQASSNEQYF
clone size: .; CDR3 length: 11; D gene: .; V gene: TRBV29-1; J gene: TRBJ2-7; CDR3 DNA: TGCAGCGTTGAGGAAGGCTATGAGCAGTACTTC; CDR3 protein: CSVEEGYEQYF
clone size: .; CDR3 length: 19; D gene: .; V gene: TRBV12-3/TRBV12-4; J gene: TRBJ2-1; CDR3 DNA: TGTGCCAGCAGTTTAGGTTCCTGGGGGGTAACGGGAATCGAAGGTGAGCAGTTCTTC; CDR3 protein: CASSLGSWGVTGIEGEQFF
clone size: .; CDR3 length: 15; D gene: .; V gene: TRBV5-6; J gene: TRBJ2-1; CDR3 DNA: TGTGCCAGCAGCTGGCTAGTGGGGGGGCCCAATGAGCAGTTCTTC; CDR3 protein: CASSWLVGGPNEQFF
clone size: .; CDR3 length: 13; D gene: .; V gene: TRBV4-1; J gene: TRBJ1-1; CDR3 DNA: TGCGCCAGCCACCGGACAGAGAACACTAAAGCTTTCTTT; CDR3 protein: CASHRTENTKAFF
clone size: .; CDR3 length: 14; D gene: .; V gene: TRBV12-3/TRBV12-4; J gene: TRBJ1-1; CDR3 DNA: TGTGCCAGCAGTTTTGGGGGGAGAACATCTGAAGCCTCCTTT; CDR3 protein: CASSFGGRTSEASF
clone size: once; CDR3 length: 14; D gene: .; V gene: TRBV11-1; J gene: TRBJ1-2; CDR3 DNA: TGTGCCAGCAGTCATTCGGGAATCGGCTATGGCCACACCTTC; CDR3 protein: CASSHSGIGYGHTF
clone size: .; CDR3 length: 15; D gene: .; V gene: TRBV30; J gene: TRBJ2-5; CDR3 DNA: TGTGCCTGGAGTATTGGCCAGGGGGGGAAGGAGACCCAGTACTTC; CDR3 protein: CAWSIGQGGKETQYF
clone size: .; CDR3 length: 15; D gene: .; V gene: TRBV6-5; J gene: TRBJ2-3; CDR3 DNA: TGTGCCAGCAGTCACGACTGGGCTAGTTCAGATACGCAATATTTT; CDR3 protein: CASSHDWASSDTQYF
clone size: .; CDR3 length: 14; D gene: .; V gene: TRBV11-1; J gene: TRBJ1-2; CDR3 DNA: TGTGCCAGCAGTCATACGAGAGTTGGCTATGGCCACACCTTC; CDR3 protein: CASSHTRVGYGHTF
clone size: .; CDR3 length: 13; D gene: TRBD2; V gene: TRBV11-3; J gene: TRBJ2-5; CDR3 DNA: TGTGCCAGCAACCCTAGCGGTGTGGGGACCCAATACTTC; CDR3 protein: CASNPSGVGTQYF
clone size: .; CDR3 length: 15; D gene: TRBD2; V gene: TRBV6-2/TRBV6-3; J gene: TRBJ2-1; CDR3 DNA: TGTGCCATTAGGGGGAGCGGGAGGGCCGGAGGTGAGCAGTGCTTC; CDR3 protein: CAIRGSGRAGGEQCF
clone size: many; CDR3 length: 15; D gene: TRBD2; V gene: TRBV6-6; J gene: TRBJ2-3; CDR3 DNA: TGTGCCAGCAGTTACACTAGCGGGATCACAGATACGCAGTATTTT; CDR3 protein: CASSYTSGITDTQYF
clone size: .; CDR3 length: 16; D gene: TRBD1; V gene: TRBV29-1; J gene: TRBJ1-2; CDR3 DNA: TGCAGCGCTGTGACAGGGGAGGCAGGATTCACCTATGGCTACACCTTC; CDR3 protein: CSAVTGEAGFTYGYTF
clone size: .; CDR3 length: 16; D gene: TRBD2; V gene: TRBV11-3; J gene: TRBJ2-1; CDR3 DNA: TGTGCCAGTAGCTCCCTAAGCGGGGTCGGCAACAATGAGCAGTTCTTC; CDR3 protein: CASSSLSGVGNNEQFF
clone size: .; CDR3 length: 14; D gene: .; V gene: TRBV28; J gene: TRBJ1-6; CDR3 DNA: TGTGCCAGCAGACACGCAGAGGGTAATTCACCCATCCACTTT; CDR3 protein: CASRHAEGNSPIHF
clone size: .; CDR3 length: 18; D gene: .; V gene: TRBV6-5; J gene: TRBJ2-1; CDR3 DNA: TGTGTCAGCAATTACGGGTTTGGGGGGCCCCATCTTGACAATGAGCAGTTCTTC; CDR3 protein: CVSNYGFGGPHLDNEQFF
clone size: .; CDR3 length: 14; D gene: .; V gene: TRBV7-8; J gene: TRBJ2-5; CDR3 DNA: TGTGCCAGCAGTCTGAGTAGCGCCAAAGAGACCCAGTACTTC; CDR3 protein: CASSLSSAKETQYF
clone size: few; CDR3 length: 17; D gene: TRBD2; V gene: TRBV4-2; J gene: TRBJ2-3; CDR3 DNA: TGTGCCAGCAGCCAAGATGGGACTAGCGGGAGTGTGGATACACGGTATTTT; CDR3 protein: CASSQDGTSGSVDTRYF
clone size: many; CDR3 length: 13; D gene: .; V gene: TRBV13; J gene: TRBJ1-1; CDR3 DNA: TGTGCCAGCAGCTCGAGCTTGAACACTGAAGCTTTCTTT; CDR3 protein: CASSSSLNTEAFF
clone size: .; CDR3 length: 14; D gene: .; V gene: TRBV4-1; J gene: TRBJ1-6; CDR3 DNA: TGCGCCAGCAGTACACGGGACGAGGGTTCACTCCTCTACTTT; CDR3 protein: CASSTRDEGSLLYF
clone size: few; CDR3 length: 16; D gene: .; V gene: TRBV29-1; J gene: TRBJ2-3; CDR3 DNA: TGCAGCGGTGGGGACCCAGGATCCCCGTACACAAATACGCAGTATTTT; CDR3 protein: CSGGDPGSPYTNTQYF